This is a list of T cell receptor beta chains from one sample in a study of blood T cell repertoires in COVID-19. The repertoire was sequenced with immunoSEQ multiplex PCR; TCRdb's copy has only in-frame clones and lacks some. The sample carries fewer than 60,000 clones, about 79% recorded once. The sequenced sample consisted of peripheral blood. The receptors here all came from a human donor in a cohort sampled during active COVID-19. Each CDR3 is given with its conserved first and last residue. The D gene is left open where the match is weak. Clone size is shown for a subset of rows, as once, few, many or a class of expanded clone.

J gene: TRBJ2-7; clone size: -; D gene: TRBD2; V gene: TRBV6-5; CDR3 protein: CASSRQREIQEQYF; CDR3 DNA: TGTGCCAGCAGCAGGCAGCGGGAGATTCAGGAGCAGTACTTC
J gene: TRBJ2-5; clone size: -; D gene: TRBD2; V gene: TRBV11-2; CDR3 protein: CASTRTRGETQYF; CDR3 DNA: TGTGCCAGCACGCGGACTAGAGGGGAGACCCAGTACTTC
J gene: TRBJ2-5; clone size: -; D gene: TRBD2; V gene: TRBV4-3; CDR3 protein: CASSHGLAGGLGETQYF; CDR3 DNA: TGCGCCAGCAGCCACGGACTAGCGGGAGGGCTCGGGGAGACCCAGTACTTC
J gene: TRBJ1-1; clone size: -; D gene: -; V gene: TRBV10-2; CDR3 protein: CATTGGGGTEAFF; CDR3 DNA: TGCGCCACCACTGGGGGAGGGGGCACTGAAGCTTTCTTT
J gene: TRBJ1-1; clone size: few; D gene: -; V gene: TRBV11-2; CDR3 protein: CASSLGELNTEAFF; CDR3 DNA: TGTGCCAGCAGCTTAGGGGAGTTGAACACTGAAGCTTTCTTT
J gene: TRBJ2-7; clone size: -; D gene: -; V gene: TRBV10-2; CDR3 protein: CASSSPDSKACSRYEQYF; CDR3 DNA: TGCGCCAGCAGTTCTCCGGACTCGAAAGCTTGTTCCCGTTACGAGCAGTACTTC
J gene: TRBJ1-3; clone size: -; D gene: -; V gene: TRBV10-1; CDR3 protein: CASSALTDTGNTIYF; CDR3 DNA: TGCGCCAGCAGTGCCCTGACAGATACTGGAAACACCATATATTTT
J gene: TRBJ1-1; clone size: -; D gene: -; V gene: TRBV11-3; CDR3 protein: CASSLGGNTEAFF; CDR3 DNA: TGTGCCAGCAGCTTGGGAGGGAACACTGAAGCTTTCTTT
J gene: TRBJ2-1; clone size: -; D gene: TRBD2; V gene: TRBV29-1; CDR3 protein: CSAAGTSYGNEQFF; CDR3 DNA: TGCAGCGCCGCCGGGACTAGCTATGGGAATGAGCAGTTCTTC
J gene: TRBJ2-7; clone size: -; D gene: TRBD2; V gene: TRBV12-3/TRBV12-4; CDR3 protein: CATGLAGGEQYF; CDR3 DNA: TGTGCCACTGGACTAGCGGGAGGCGAGCAGTACTTC
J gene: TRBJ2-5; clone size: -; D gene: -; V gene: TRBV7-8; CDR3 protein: CASSLGGRGETQYF; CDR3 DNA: TGTGCCAGCAGCTTAGGAGGGCGAGGAGAGACCCAGTACTTC
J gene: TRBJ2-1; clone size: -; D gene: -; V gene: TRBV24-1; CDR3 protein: CATSTAAGYNEQFF; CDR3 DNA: TGTGCCACCAGTACAGCCGCGGGATACAATGAGCAGTTCTTC
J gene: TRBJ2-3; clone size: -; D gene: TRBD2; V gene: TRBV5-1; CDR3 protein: CASSLGTSGRGTDTQYF; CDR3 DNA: TGCGCCAGCAGCTTGGGGACTAGCGGGAGGGGCACAGATACGCAGTATTTT
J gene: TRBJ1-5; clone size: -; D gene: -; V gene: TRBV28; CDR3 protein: CATRGSSSNQPQHF; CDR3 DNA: TGTGCCACCCGAGGGAGTTCGAGCAATCAGCCCCAGCATTTT
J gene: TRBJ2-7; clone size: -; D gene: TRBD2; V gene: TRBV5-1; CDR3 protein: CASSSGTSGYEQYF; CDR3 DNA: TGCGCCAGCAGCTCGGGGACTAGCGGCTACGAGCAGTACTTC
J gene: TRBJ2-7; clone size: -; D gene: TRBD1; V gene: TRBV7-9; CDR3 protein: CASSSFGTAKPTYLEQYF; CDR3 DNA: TGTGCCAGCAGCTCCTTCGGGACAGCAAAGCCAACCTACCTCGAGCAGTACTTC
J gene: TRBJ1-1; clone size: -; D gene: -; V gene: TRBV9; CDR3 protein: CASSVEGVNTEAFF; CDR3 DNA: TGTGCCAGCAGCGTAGAAGGGGTAAACACTGAAGCTTTCTTT
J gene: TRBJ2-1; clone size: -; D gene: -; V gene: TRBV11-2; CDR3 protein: CASSLPLLVDNEQFF; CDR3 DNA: TGTGCCAGCAGCCTACCCTTGCTCGTCGACAATGAGCAGTTCTTC
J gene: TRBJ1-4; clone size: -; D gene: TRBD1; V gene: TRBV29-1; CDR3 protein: CSVEDRTGNEKLFF; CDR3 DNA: TGCAGCGTTGAAGATCGGACAGGGAATGAAAAACTGTTTTTT
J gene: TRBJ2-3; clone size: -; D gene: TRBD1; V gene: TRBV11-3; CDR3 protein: CASSTTGTTTDTQYF; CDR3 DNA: TGTGCCAGCAGCACGACAGGGACCACCACAGATACGCAGTATTTT
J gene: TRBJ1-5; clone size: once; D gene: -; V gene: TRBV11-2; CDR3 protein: CASSRQGSGQPQHF; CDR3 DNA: TGTGCCAGCAGCCGGCAGGGGAGTGGTCAGCCCCAGCATTTT
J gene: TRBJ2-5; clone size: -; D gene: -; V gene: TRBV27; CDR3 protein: CASSPGNLQETQYF; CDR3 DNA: TGTGCCAGCAGTCCCGGTAATCTCCAAGAGACCCAGTACTTC
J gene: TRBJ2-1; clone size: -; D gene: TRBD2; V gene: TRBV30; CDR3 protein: CAWRRPRFRGLAGDNEQFF; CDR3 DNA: TGTGCCTGGAGGCGGCCCCGATTTCGTGGACTAGCGGGAGACAATGAGCAGTTCTTC
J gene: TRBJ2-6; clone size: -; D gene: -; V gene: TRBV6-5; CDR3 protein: CASTKRGSGANVLTF; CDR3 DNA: TGTGCCAGCACGAAAAGGGGATCTGGGGCCAACGTCCTGACTTTC
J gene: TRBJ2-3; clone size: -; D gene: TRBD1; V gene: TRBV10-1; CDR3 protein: CASSDGQGGTDTQYF; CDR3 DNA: TGCGCCAGCAGTGATGGACAGGGTGGGACAGATACGCAGTATTTT
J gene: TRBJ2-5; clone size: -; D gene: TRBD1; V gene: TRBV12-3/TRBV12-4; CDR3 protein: CASSSPGQPYF; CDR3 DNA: TGTGCCAGCAGTTCTCCGGGACAGCCGTACTTC
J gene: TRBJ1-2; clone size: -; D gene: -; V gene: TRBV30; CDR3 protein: CAWSFEGVYGYTF; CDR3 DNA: TGTGCCTGGAGTTTTGAGGGGGTCTATGGCTACACCTTC
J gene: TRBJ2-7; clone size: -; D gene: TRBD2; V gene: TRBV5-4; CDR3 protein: CASSLARASGSLYEQYF; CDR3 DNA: TGTGCCAGCAGCTTGGCCAGGGCTAGCGGGAGCCTCTACGAGCAGTACTTC
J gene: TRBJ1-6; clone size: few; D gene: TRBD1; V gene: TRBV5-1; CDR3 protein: CASSPGTGVNSPLHF; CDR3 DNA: TGCGCCAGCAGCCCCGGGACAGGGGTCAATTCACCCCTCCACTTT
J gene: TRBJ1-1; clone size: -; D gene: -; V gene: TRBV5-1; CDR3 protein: CASSLMGGAGLPEAFF; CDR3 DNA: TGCGCCAGCAGCTTAATGGGGGGAGCGGGTTTGCCTGAAGCTTTCTTT
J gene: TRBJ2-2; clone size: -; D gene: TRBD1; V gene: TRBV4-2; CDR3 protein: CASSGTGSVRELFF; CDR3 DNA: TGTGCCAGCAGCGGGACAGGGAGTGTAAGGGAGCTGTTTTTT
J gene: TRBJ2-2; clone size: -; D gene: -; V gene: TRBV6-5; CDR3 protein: CASRRNTGELFF; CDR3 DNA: TGTGCCAGCCGTAGGAACACCGGGGAGCTGTTTTTT
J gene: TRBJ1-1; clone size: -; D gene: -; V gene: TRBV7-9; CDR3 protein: CASSLQQDTEAFF; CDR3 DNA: TGTGCCAGCAGCTTGCAGCAGGACACTGAAGCTTTCTTT
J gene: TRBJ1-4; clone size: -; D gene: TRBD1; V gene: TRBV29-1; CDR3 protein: CSVGHRGTNEKLFF; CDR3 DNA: TGCAGCGTGGGCCACAGGGGGACTAATGAAAAACTGTTTTTT
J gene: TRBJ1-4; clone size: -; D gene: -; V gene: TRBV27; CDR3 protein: CASSLPGEKLFF; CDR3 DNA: TGTGCCAGCAGTCTACCAGGGGAAAAACTGTTTTTT
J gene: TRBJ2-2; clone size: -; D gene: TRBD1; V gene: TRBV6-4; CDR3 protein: CASHGQGGELFF; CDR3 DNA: TGTGCCAGCCATGGACAGGGCGGGGAGCTGTTTTTT
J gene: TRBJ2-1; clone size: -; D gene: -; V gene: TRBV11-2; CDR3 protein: CASSWTVNLFSYNEQFF; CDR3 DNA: TGTGCCAGCAGCTGGACAGTCAACCTTTTTAGCTACAATGAGCAGTTCTTC
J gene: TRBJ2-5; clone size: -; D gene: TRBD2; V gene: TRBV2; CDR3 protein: CASSDGAGGGETQYF; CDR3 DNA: TGTGCCAGCAGTGACGGGGCGGGAGGAGGGGAGACCCAGTACTTC
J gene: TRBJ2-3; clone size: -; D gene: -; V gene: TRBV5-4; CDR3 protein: CASSLKKAGTDTQYF; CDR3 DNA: TGTGCCAGCAGCTTAAAAAAGGCGGGCACAGATACGCAGTATTTT
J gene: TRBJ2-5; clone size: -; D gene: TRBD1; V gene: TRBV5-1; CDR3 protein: CASSWDSYQETQYF; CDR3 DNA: TGCGCCAGCAGCTGGGACAGCTATCAAGAGACCCAGTACTTC
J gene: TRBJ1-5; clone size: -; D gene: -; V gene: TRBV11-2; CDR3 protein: CASSLFFRGRSNQPQHF; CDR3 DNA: TGTGCCAGCAGCTTATTTTTCCGCGGGCGGAGCAATCAGCCCCAGCATTTT
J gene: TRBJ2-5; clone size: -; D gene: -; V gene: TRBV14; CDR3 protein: CASSQDPRARETQYF; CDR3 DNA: TGTGCCAGCAGCCAAGACCCCAGGGCCCGAGAGACCCAGTACTTC
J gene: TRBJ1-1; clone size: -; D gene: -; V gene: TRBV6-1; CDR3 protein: CASSERAGKGTEAFF; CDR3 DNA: TGTGCCAGCAGTGAAAGGGCAGGGAAGGGTACTGAAGCTTTCTTT
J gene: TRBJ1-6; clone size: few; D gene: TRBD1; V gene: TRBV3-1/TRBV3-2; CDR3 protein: CASSQTGAFSPLHF; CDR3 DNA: TGTGCCAGCAGCCAGACAGGGGCTTTTTCACCCCTCCACTTT
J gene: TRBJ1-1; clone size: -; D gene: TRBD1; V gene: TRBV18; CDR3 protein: CASSPGQDTEAFF; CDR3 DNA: TGTGCCAGCTCACCGGGACAGGACACTGAAGCTTTCTTT
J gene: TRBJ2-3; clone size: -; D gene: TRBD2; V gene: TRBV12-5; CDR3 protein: CASGLNGRAGDTQYF; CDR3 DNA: TGTGCTAGTGGTTTGAACGGGAGGGCCGGAGATACGCAGTATTTT
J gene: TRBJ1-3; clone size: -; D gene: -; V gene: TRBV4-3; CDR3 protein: CASSQVTTDPRSGNTIYF; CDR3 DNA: TGCGCCAGCAGCCAAGTAACGACAGATCCTCGCTCTGGAAACACCATATATTTT
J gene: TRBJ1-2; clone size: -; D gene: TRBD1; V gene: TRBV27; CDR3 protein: CASSFQGGGYTF; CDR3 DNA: TGTGCCAGCAGTTTTCAGGGGGGCGGCTACACCTTC
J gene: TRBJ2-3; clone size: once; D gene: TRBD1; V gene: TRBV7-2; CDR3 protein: CASSWTGGQDTQYF; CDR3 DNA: TGTGCCAGCAGCTGGACAGGGGGCCAAGATACGCAGTATTTT
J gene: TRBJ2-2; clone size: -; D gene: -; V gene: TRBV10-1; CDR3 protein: CASSEGGTGELFF; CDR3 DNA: TGCGCCAGCAGCGAAGGGGGTACCGGGGAGCTGTTTTTT
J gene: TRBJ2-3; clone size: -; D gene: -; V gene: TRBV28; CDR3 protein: CASSQTRRGGTDTQYF; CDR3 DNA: TGTGCCAGCAGCCAAACTCGCAGGGGTGGGACAGATACGCAGTATTTT
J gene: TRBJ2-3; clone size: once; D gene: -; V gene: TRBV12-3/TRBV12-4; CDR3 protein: CASSPKGDMQYF; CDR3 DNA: TGTGCCAGCAGCCCGAAGGGAGATATGCAGTATTTT
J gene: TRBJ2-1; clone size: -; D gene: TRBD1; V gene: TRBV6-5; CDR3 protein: CASSIKQGGNEQFF; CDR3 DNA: TGTGCCAGCAGTATCAAACAGGGGGGCAATGAGCAGTTCTTC
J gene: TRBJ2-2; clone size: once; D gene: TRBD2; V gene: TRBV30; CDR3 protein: CAWSPEAGRTGELFF; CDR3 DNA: TGTGCCTGGAGCCCCGAAGCGGGACGGACCGGGGAGCTGTTTTTT
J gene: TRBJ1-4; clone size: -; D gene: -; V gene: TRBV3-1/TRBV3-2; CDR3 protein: CASSQEGRGVSEKLFF; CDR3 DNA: TGTGCCAGCAGCCAGGAAGGGAGGGGAGTAAGTGAAAAACTGTTTTTT
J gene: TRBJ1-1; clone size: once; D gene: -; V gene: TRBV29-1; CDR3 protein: CSVGEVEAFF; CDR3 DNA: TGCAGCGTTGGTGAGGTTGAAGCTTTCTTT
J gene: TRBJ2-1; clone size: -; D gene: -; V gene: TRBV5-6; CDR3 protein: CASSVDLAEQFF; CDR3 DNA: TGTGCCAGCAGCGTAGATCTAGCGGAGCAGTTCTTC
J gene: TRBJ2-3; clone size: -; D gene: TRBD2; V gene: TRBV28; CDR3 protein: CASTLGLAGRTDTQYF; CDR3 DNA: TGTGCCAGCACCCTTGGACTAGCGGGACGCACAGATACGCAGTATTTT
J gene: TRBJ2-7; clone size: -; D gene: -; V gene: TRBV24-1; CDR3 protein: CATSRVQGSYEQYF; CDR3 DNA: TGTGCCACCAGTAGGGTACAGGGCTCTTACGAGCAGTACTTC
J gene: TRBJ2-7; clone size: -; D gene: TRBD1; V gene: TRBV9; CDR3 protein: CASSRRTGGDEQYF; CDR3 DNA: TGTGCCAGCAGCCGCCGGACAGGGGGCGACGAGCAGTACTTC